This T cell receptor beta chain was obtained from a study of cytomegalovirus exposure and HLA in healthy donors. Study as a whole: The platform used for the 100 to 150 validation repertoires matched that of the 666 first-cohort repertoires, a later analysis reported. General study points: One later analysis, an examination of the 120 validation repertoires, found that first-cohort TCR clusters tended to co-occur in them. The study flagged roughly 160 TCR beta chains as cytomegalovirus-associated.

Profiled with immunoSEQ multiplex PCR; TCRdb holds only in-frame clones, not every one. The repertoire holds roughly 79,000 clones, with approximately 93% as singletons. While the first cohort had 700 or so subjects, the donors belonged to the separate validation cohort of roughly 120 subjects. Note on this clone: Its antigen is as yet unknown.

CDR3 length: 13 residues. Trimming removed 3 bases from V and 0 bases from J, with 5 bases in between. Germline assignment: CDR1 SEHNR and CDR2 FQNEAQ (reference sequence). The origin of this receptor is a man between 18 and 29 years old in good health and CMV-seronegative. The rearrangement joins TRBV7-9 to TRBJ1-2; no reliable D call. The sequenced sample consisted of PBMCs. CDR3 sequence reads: CASSFEANYGYTF. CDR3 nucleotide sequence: TGTGCCAGCAGCTTTGAGGCTAACTATGGCTACACCTTC.